This is a list of T cell receptor beta chains from one sample in a study of human T cells and chemical hapten exposure. From the RACE reads, TCRdb called clonotypes with MiXCR, one entry per CDR3 protein. The repertoire includes 100,000 to 150,000 distinct CDR3 sequences, approximately 13% of them detected once, and 0.92% sits in the top ten. This material consisted of whole blood, taken in connection with sensitization to the hapten diphenylcyclopropenone (DPC). These receptor sequences come from a man younger than 30 with alopecia areata. Some clones in this sample may be carry-over from other donors' samples. Both conserved end residues are part of each CDR3. The order of the fields is CDR3 protein, CDR3 length, D gene, J gene, V gene, clone size. A D gene is named only where the DNA matches it firmly. Only part of the rows carry a size: once, few, many, or a class if the clone is expanded.

CDR3aa: CASSSPLAFGGNEQFF
len: 16
d_gene: NA
j_gene: TRBJ2-1
v_gene: TRBV7-3
abundance: NA

CDR3aa: CASSRTGEVREQYF
len: 14
d_gene: TRBD1
j_gene: TRBJ2-7
v_gene: TRBV12-3/TRBV12-4
abundance: once

CDR3aa: CASSYPKGQGSYGYTF
len: 16
d_gene: TRBD1
j_gene: TRBJ1-2
v_gene: TRBV6-6
abundance: few

CDR3aa: CASSLDRLETQYF
len: 13
d_gene: NA
j_gene: TRBJ2-5
v_gene: TRBV7-2
abundance: few

CDR3aa: CSATDRNYGYTF
len: 12
d_gene: NA
j_gene: TRBJ1-2
v_gene: TRBV20-1
abundance: few

CDR3aa: CASSPQRSYNEQFF
len: 14
d_gene: NA
j_gene: TRBJ2-1
v_gene: TRBV7-3
abundance: NA

CDR3aa: CASSPLTLSNTEAFF
len: 15
d_gene: NA
j_gene: TRBJ1-1
v_gene: TRBV7-7
abundance: few

CDR3aa: CASSVSATEAFF
len: 12
d_gene: NA
j_gene: TRBJ1-1
v_gene: TRBV19
abundance: NA

CDR3aa: CSVAVGGNTEAFF
len: 13
d_gene: NA
j_gene: TRBJ1-1
v_gene: TRBV29-1
abundance: NA

CDR3aa: CASSSAGGQETQYF
len: 14
d_gene: NA
j_gene: TRBJ2-5
v_gene: TRBV5-4
abundance: NA

CDR3aa: CASSQGTGGNTEAFF
len: 15
d_gene: TRBD1
j_gene: TRBJ1-1
v_gene: TRBV4-3
abundance: few

CDR3aa: CASSLESGQGAAFF
len: 14
d_gene: TRBD1
j_gene: TRBJ1-1
v_gene: TRBV11-1
abundance: few

CDR3aa: CASSYLAEQETQYF
len: 14
d_gene: NA
j_gene: TRBJ2-5
v_gene: TRBV6-5
abundance: NA

CDR3aa: CASSVAPDRPQETQYF
len: 16
d_gene: NA
j_gene: TRBJ2-5
v_gene: TRBV9
abundance: NA

CDR3aa: CASSLLVLTDTQYF
len: 14
d_gene: NA
j_gene: TRBJ2-3
v_gene: TRBV5-1
abundance: NA

CDR3aa: CAIRRGQGSYEQYF
len: 14
d_gene: TRBD1
j_gene: TRBJ2-7
v_gene: TRBV10-3
abundance: NA

CDR3aa: CASSPHSGTGELFF
len: 14
d_gene: NA
j_gene: TRBJ2-2
v_gene: TRBV11-2
abundance: NA

CDR3aa: CASSGGQGAYNEQFF
len: 15
d_gene: TRBD1
j_gene: TRBJ2-1
v_gene: TRBV27
abundance: few

CDR3aa: CASSLGEGNTEAFF
len: 14
d_gene: NA
j_gene: TRBJ1-1
v_gene: TRBV7-9
abundance: many

CDR3aa: CASRMTSGGAQMNEQFF
len: 17
d_gene: TRBD2
j_gene: TRBJ2-1
v_gene: TRBV12-3/TRBV12-4
abundance: few

CDR3aa: CASSVLGGEAANYGYTF
len: 17
d_gene: NA
j_gene: TRBJ1-2
v_gene: TRBV9
abundance: few

CDR3aa: CASSLLGTYQETQYF
len: 15
d_gene: NA
j_gene: TRBJ2-5
v_gene: TRBV28
abundance: NA

CDR3aa: CASSLDSGGSTDTQYF
len: 16
d_gene: TRBD2
j_gene: TRBJ2-3
v_gene: TRBV11-3
abundance: few

CDR3aa: CASNRGNEKLFF
len: 12
d_gene: TRBD1
j_gene: TRBJ1-4
v_gene: TRBV10-2
abundance: NA

CDR3aa: CASSEQGPGNTIYF
len: 14
d_gene: NA
j_gene: TRBJ1-3
v_gene: TRBV12-3/TRBV12-4
abundance: NA

CDR3aa: CASSHGRDGGNSPLHF
len: 16
d_gene: NA
j_gene: TRBJ1-6
v_gene: TRBV4-3
abundance: few

CDR3aa: CASSFSTSGVRTDTQYF
len: 17
d_gene: TRBD2
j_gene: TRBJ2-3
v_gene: TRBV28
abundance: NA

CDR3aa: CASSLGLGASTDTQYF
len: 16
d_gene: NA
j_gene: TRBJ2-3
v_gene: TRBV7-6
abundance: NA

CDR3aa: CASSPTGGRPYNSPLHF
len: 17
d_gene: NA
j_gene: TRBJ1-6
v_gene: TRBV28
abundance: NA

CDR3aa: CASSPDRAGTGELFF
len: 15
d_gene: TRBD1
j_gene: TRBJ2-2
v_gene: TRBV11-3
abundance: NA

CDR3aa: CASSLAGAITDTQYF
len: 15
d_gene: NA
j_gene: TRBJ2-3
v_gene: TRBV7-2
abundance: NA

CDR3aa: CASSYWWPGTDTQYF
len: 15
d_gene: NA
j_gene: TRBJ2-3
v_gene: TRBV6-5
abundance: NA